This TCR beta chain was captured by sequencing in a study of T cell changes during pregnancy in multiple sclerosis. Profiled with immunoSEQ multiplex PCR; TCRdb holds only in-frame clones, not every one. The sample carries approximately 25,000 clones, around 86% recorded once. The germline gives CDR1 SGHVS, CDR2 FQNEAQ. V lost 1 base and J lost 0; bases outside the gene matches: 9. This CDR3 has 17 amino acids. The chain employs TRBV7-8 and TRBJ2-7, with TRBD2 matching 7 bases. This sequence was found in a female donor in good health, enrolled as a control in a pregnancy study. This specimen was CD8+ T cells from peripheral blood mononuclear cells, taken in the first trimester of pregnancy. The CDR3 DNA reads TGTGCCAGCAGCTTAGGGTACAGCGGGACGGCCTCCTACGAGCAGTACTTC. This encodes CASSLGYSGTASYEQYF. The full variable domain, in which reference TRBV7-8 and TRBJ2-7 provide the parts outside the CDR3, is GAGVSQSPRYKVAKRGQDVALRCDPISGHVSLFWYQQALGQGPEFLTYFQNEAQLDKSGLPSDRFFAERPEGSVSTLKIQRTQQEDSAVYLCASSLGYSGTASYEQYFGPGTRLTVT.